This T cell receptor (beta chain) was identified during a study of lymphopenia after photon versus proton radiotherapy. Study-wide findings and caveats: Proton therapy kept repertoires fairly stable, unlike photons, which gained effector/memory cells. Authors raise, but do not show, better survival with proton therapy.

The data were produced by immunoSEQ multiplex PCR, yet TCRdb's version contains in-frame clones alone and is incomplete. This sample yields about 83,000 clones, of which approximately 82% are seen a single time; roughly 1.4% belongs to the top ten. This CDR3 has 12 residues. The germline CDR1 and CDR2 sequences are SQVTM and ANQGSEA. With 8 bases clipped from V and 5 bases from J, the junction kept 8 bases outside the gene matches. This clone was seen just once. As yet, its antigen is unknown. The source was peripheral blood, collected from a patient treated with proton-based radiotherapy. This rearrangement joins TRBV29-1 to TRBJ1-2; 7 bases are shared with TRBD1. The TCR originated in a man in his sixties with pancreatic cancer. The CDR3 region is CSSTGVGYGYTF. The CDR3 nucleotides are TGCAGCTCTACAGGGGTGGGGTATGGCTACACCTTC.